This TCR beta chain was captured by sequencing in a study of cytomegalovirus exposure and HLA in healthy donors. General study results and limits: Later analysis demonstrated an association between a missense DCLRE1C variant and TCR beta V- and J-gene trimming.

Every donor was a healthy person donating bone marrow. CDR1 and CDR2 from the germline V gene are SEHNR and FQNEAQ (reference sequence). V lost 5 bases and J 2 bases, leaving 15 bases between the germline ends. The CDR3 is made up of 15 amino acids. A note on this clone: Its antigen is still unknown.

The PCR had 60 Vbeta and 13 Jbeta primers. Libraries were prepared by immunoSEQ multiplex PCR; TCRdb keeps only in-frame clonotypes and omits some of them. The data hold around 130,000 clones, with 70% to 75% observed a single time. Sequencing was done on a sample of PBMCs. The receptor was derived from a woman aged 35 to 49 in good health and CMV-seropositive. The rearrangement uses TRBV7-9 and TRBJ1-2, with D perhaps TRBD1 (6 bases). The CDR3 DNA sequence: TGTGCCAGCAGCGGCGAAATAAGGGGGAACTATGGCTACACCTTC. It specifies CASSGEIRGNYGYTF.